This is a list of T cell receptor beta chains from one sample in a study of T cells in Graves' hyperthyroidism and ophthalmopathy. TCRdb redid the calling of the multiplex PCR reads with MiXCR, one entry per CDR3 protein. The sample records roughly 700,000 distinct CDR3 sequences, 12% to 15% being singletons. The sample taken for sequencing was blood. All receptors derive from a woman younger than 35 with Graves' hyperthyroidism. CDR3s include the opening cysteine and the closing phenylalanine or tryptophan. The order of the fields is J gene, V gene, D gene, clone size, CDR3 protein, CDR3 DNA. D genes are given only for firm matches. Not every row has a clone size; where given, it reads once, few, many or a size class.

J gene: TRBJ1-2; V gene: TRBV7-3; D gene: TRBD1; clone size: NA; CDR3 protein: CASSLSPQGTASYGYTF; CDR3 DNA: TGTGCCAGCAGCTTAAGCCCCCAGGGGACAGCTTCCTATGGCTACACCTTC
J gene: TRBJ2-5; V gene: TRBV28; D gene: TRBD2; clone size: many; CDR3 protein: CASSGRGWGETQYF; CDR3 DNA: TGTGCCAGCAGTGGGAGGGGATGGGGAGAGACCCAGTACTTC
J gene: TRBJ2-1; V gene: TRBV12-3/TRBV12-4; D gene: TRBD2; clone size: many; CDR3 protein: CASSPPRLAGNYNEQFF; CDR3 DNA: TGTGCCAGCAGTCCACCCCGACTAGCGGGAAACTACAATGAGCAGTTCTTC
J gene: TRBJ1-2; V gene: TRBV2; D gene: TRBD1; clone size: NA; CDR3 protein: CASSENTGQGGYYGYTF; CDR3 DNA: TGTGCCAGCAGTGAAAATACGGGACAGGGAGGGTACTATGGCTACACCTTC
J gene: TRBJ1-1; V gene: TRBV27; D gene: NA; clone size: many; CDR3 protein: CASSLSHQTVNTEAFF; CDR3 DNA: TGTGCCAGCAGTTTATCCCATCAGACAGTCAACACTGAAGCTTTCTTT
J gene: TRBJ1-3; V gene: TRBV18; D gene: NA; clone size: few; CDR3 protein: CASSEFGFAGSGNTIYF; CDR3 DNA: TGTGCCAGCTCAGAATTTGGGTTTGCCGGCTCGGGAAACACCATATATTTT
J gene: TRBJ1-4; V gene: TRBV5-1; D gene: NA; clone size: few; CDR3 protein: CASSLDIGGEKLFF; CDR3 DNA: TGCGCCAGCAGCTTGGACATTGGAGGTGAAAAACTGTTTTTT
J gene: TRBJ1-1; V gene: TRBV13; D gene: TRBD1; clone size: NA; CDR3 protein: CASSPRQGMAFF; CDR3 DNA: TGTGCCAGCAGCCCGAGACAGGGGATGGCTTTCTTT
J gene: TRBJ2-7; V gene: TRBV4-1; D gene: NA; clone size: few; CDR3 protein: CASSQIGGKDEQYF; CDR3 DNA: TGCGCCAGCAGCCAAATAGGGGGAAAGGACGAGCAGTACTTC
J gene: TRBJ1-6; V gene: TRBV19; D gene: NA; clone size: NA; CDR3 protein: CASSPDRESPLHF; CDR3 DNA: TGTGCCAGTAGTCCGGACAGAGAATCACCCCTCCACTTT
J gene: TRBJ2-3; V gene: TRBV7-8; D gene: NA; clone size: few; CDR3 protein: CASSFAGADTQYF; CDR3 DNA: TGTGCCAGCAGCTTCGCCGGGGCAGATACGCAGTATTTT
J gene: TRBJ1-1; V gene: TRBV4-3; D gene: NA; clone size: few; CDR3 protein: CASSQIGVTEAFF; CDR3 DNA: TGCGCCAGCAGCCAGATCGGGGTCACTGAAGCTTTCTTT
J gene: TRBJ2-7; V gene: TRBV7-2; D gene: TRBD2; clone size: many; CDR3 protein: CASSSTSGRPYEQYF; CDR3 DNA: TGTGCCAGCAGCTCCACTAGCGGGAGGCCCTACGAGCAGTACTTC
J gene: TRBJ1-2; V gene: TRBV7-9; D gene: NA; clone size: few; CDR3 protein: CASSFKGGPNYGYTF; CDR3 DNA: TGTGCCAGCAGCTTCAAAGGAGGGCCGAACTATGGCTACACCTTC
J gene: TRBJ1-2; V gene: TRBV19; D gene: NA; clone size: NA; CDR3 protein: CASSRGGYGYTF; CDR3 DNA: TGTGCCAGTTCCAGGGGAGGGTATGGCTACACCTTC
J gene: TRBJ2-5; V gene: TRBV11-3; D gene: TRBD2; clone size: many; CDR3 protein: CASSPAGTSGAQETQYF; CDR3 DNA: TGTGCCAGCAGCCCGGCTGGGACTAGCGGGGCACAAGAGACCCAGTACTTC
J gene: TRBJ2-2; V gene: TRBV7-9; D gene: TRBD1; clone size: NA; CDR3 protein: CASSPATGLPFGELFF; CDR3 DNA: TGTGCCAGCAGCCCAGCGACAGGGCTGCCTTTCGGGGAGCTGTTTTTT
J gene: TRBJ2-2; V gene: TRBV9; D gene: NA; clone size: many; CDR3 protein: CASSVFTGALFF; CDR3 DNA: TGTGCCAGCAGCGTGTTCACCGGGGCGCTGTTCTTT
J gene: TRBJ2-3; V gene: TRBV10-3; D gene: TRBD2; clone size: many; CDR3 protein: CAITRTSGGTDTQYF; CDR3 DNA: TGTGCCATCACCAGGACTAGCGGGGGCACAGATACGCAGTATTTT
J gene: TRBJ2-3; V gene: TRBV4-1; D gene: TRBD1; clone size: once; CDR3 protein: CASSQVPGQGTDTQYF; CDR3 DNA: TGCGCCAGCAGCCAAGTGCCGGGACAGGGAACAGATACGCAGTATTTT
J gene: TRBJ2-3; V gene: TRBV7-2; D gene: NA; clone size: many; CDR3 protein: CASRVGVSTDTQYF; CDR3 DNA: TGTGCCAGCAGGGTCGGCGTCAGCACAGATACGCAGTATTTT
J gene: TRBJ1-4; V gene: TRBV12-3/TRBV12-4; D gene: NA; clone size: many; CDR3 protein: CASGSGGEKLFF; CDR3 DNA: TGTGCCAGTGGGAGTGGGGGTGAAAAACTGTTTTTT
J gene: TRBJ2-1; V gene: TRBV7-9; D gene: TRBD2; clone size: many; CDR3 protein: CASSLTGLAGTEFF; CDR3 DNA: TGTGCCAGCAGCTTGACCGGACTAGCGGGAACCGAGTTCTTC
J gene: TRBJ1-5; V gene: TRBV6-2/TRBV6-3; D gene: NA; clone size: NA; CDR3 protein: CASSYTVRQPQHF; CDR3 DNA: TGTGCCAGCAGTTACACGGTACGTCAGCCCCAGCATTTT
J gene: TRBJ2-7; V gene: TRBV27; D gene: NA; clone size: many; CDR3 protein: CASSPTDVLSYEQYF; CDR3 DNA: TGTGCCAGCAGTCCGACGGATGTCCTCTCCTACGAGCAGTACTTC
J gene: TRBJ1-5; V gene: TRBV28; D gene: TRBD1; clone size: NA; CDR3 protein: CASSTGQDNQPQHF; CDR3 DNA: TGTGCCAGCAGTACGGGACAGGACAATCAGCCCCAGCATTTT
J gene: TRBJ1-6; V gene: TRBV6-1; D gene: NA; clone size: few; CDR3 protein: CASSITGPRSPRAPLHF; CDR3 DNA: TGTGCCAGCAGCATAACCGGGCCCCGATCTCCGAGGGCACCCCTCCACTTT
J gene: TRBJ2-1; V gene: TRBV7-3; D gene: NA; clone size: many; CDR3 protein: CASSPGGLLNEQFF; CDR3 DNA: TGTGCCAGCTCCCCCGGCGGACTACTCAATGAGCAGTTCTTC
J gene: TRBJ2-4; V gene: TRBV6-2/TRBV6-3; D gene: NA; clone size: NA; CDR3 protein: CASSYSTGPSNIQYF; CDR3 DNA: TGTGCCAGCAGTTACTCCACAGGACCTTCGAACATTCAGTACTTC
J gene: TRBJ2-5; V gene: TRBV27; D gene: NA; clone size: NA; CDR3 protein: CASSSQWLQETQYF; CDR3 DNA: TGTGCCAGCAGTTCACAGTGGCTCCAAGAGACCCAGTACTTC
J gene: TRBJ2-1; V gene: TRBV5-1; D gene: TRBD2; clone size: few; CDR3 protein: CASSYPTSGYNEQFF; CDR3 DNA: TGCGCCAGCAGCTACCCGACTAGCGGATACAATGAGCAGTTCTTC
J gene: TRBJ2-1; V gene: TRBV6-2/TRBV6-3; D gene: NA; clone size: many; CDR3 protein: CASSLGRSRPQFF; CDR3 DNA: TGTGCCAGCAGTTTAGGGCGCAGTCGTCCTCAGTTCTTC
J gene: TRBJ1-1; V gene: TRBV12-3/TRBV12-4; D gene: TRBD1; clone size: many; CDR3 protein: CASSSMTPQGLGQDDEAFF; CDR3 DNA: TGTGCCAGCAGTTCCATGACGCCCCAAGGTCTGGGACAGGACGATGAAGCTTTCTTT
J gene: TRBJ2-1; V gene: TRBV20-1; D gene: TRBD2; clone size: many; CDR3 protein: CSARDPRLAETYNEQFF; CDR3 DNA: TGCAGTGCTAGAGACCCACGGCTAGCGGAAACCTACAATGAGCAGTTCTTC
J gene: TRBJ2-7; V gene: TRBV4-1; D gene: TRBD1; clone size: many; CDR3 protein: CASSQLETGGYEQYF; CDR3 DNA: TGCGCCAGCAGCCAACTCGAGACAGGGGGGTACGAGCAGTACTTC
J gene: TRBJ2-7; V gene: TRBV3-1; D gene: NA; clone size: many; CDR3 protein: CASSRGAGSYEQYF; CDR3 DNA: TGTGCCAGCAGCCGTGGGGCGGGAAGCTACGAGCAGTACTTC
J gene: TRBJ1-1; V gene: TRBV10-3; D gene: NA; clone size: NA; CDR3 protein: CAISEWAGKKVNTEAFF; CDR3 DNA: TGTGCCATCAGTGAGTGGGCAGGGAAGAAGGTGAACACTGAAGCTTTCTTT
J gene: TRBJ1-5; V gene: TRBV6-1; D gene: NA; clone size: many; CDR3 protein: CASSEEVGQGRQPQHF; CDR3 DNA: TGTGCCAGCAGTGAAGAGGTAGGGCAGGGGCGCCAGCCCCAGCATTTT
J gene: TRBJ1-1; V gene: TRBV10-3; D gene: NA; clone size: NA; CDR3 protein: CATSGAGWMNTEAFF; CDR3 DNA: TGTGCCACTTCGGGGGCAGGGTGGATGAACACTGAAGCTTTCTTT
J gene: TRBJ2-5; V gene: TRBV20-1; D gene: TRBD2; clone size: many; CDR3 protein: CSAITGTSGRYQETQYF; CDR3 DNA: TGCAGTGCTATTACCGGGACTAGCGGGAGATATCAAGAGACCCAGTACTTC
J gene: TRBJ2-1; V gene: TRBV7-2; D gene: NA; clone size: many; CDR3 protein: CASSTELRSYNEQFF; CDR3 DNA: TGTGCCAGCAGTACGGAATTAAGGTCCTACAATGAGCAGTTCTTC
J gene: TRBJ2-7; V gene: TRBV11-2; D gene: TRBD1; clone size: many; CDR3 protein: CASSLGGQGARYEQYF; CDR3 DNA: TGTGCCAGCAGCTTAGGGGGACAGGGGGCGCGGTACGAGCAGTACTTC
J gene: TRBJ2-7; V gene: TRBV11-2; D gene: TRBD1; clone size: many; CDR3 protein: CASSARDRGSYEQYF; CDR3 DNA: TGTGCCAGCAGCGCCCGGGACAGGGGATCCTACGAGCAGTACTTC
J gene: TRBJ1-4; V gene: TRBV20-1; D gene: NA; clone size: few; CDR3 protein: CSVGVNEKLFF; CDR3 DNA: TGCAGTGTGGGAGTTAATGAAAAACTGTTTTTT
J gene: TRBJ2-4; V gene: TRBV30; D gene: NA; clone size: many; CDR3 protein: CAWRDGGLSPSSKNIQYF; CDR3 DNA: TGTGCCTGGAGGGATGGGGGACTCTCACCCTCCAGCAAAAACATTCAGTACTTC
J gene: TRBJ2-1; V gene: TRBV3-1; D gene: TRBD2; clone size: NA; CDR3 protein: CASSYSGSVNEQFF; CDR3 DNA: TGTGCCAGCAGCTATAGCGGGAGTGTGAATGAGCAGTTCTTC
J gene: TRBJ2-1; V gene: TRBV7-9; D gene: TRBD2; clone size: NA; CDR3 protein: CASRGPASGSDEQFF; CDR3 DNA: TGTGCCAGTAGGGGTCCGGCTAGCGGGAGCGATGAGCAGTTCTTC
J gene: TRBJ1-1; V gene: TRBV20-1; D gene: NA; clone size: NA; CDR3 protein: CSARAGHTEAFF; CDR3 DNA: TGCAGTGCTAGGGCTGGTCATACTGAAGCTTTCTTT
J gene: TRBJ1-2; V gene: TRBV19; D gene: NA; clone size: NA; CDR3 protein: CASEQGFGYTF; CDR3 DNA: TGTGCCAGTGAACAGGGTTTTGGCTACACCTTC